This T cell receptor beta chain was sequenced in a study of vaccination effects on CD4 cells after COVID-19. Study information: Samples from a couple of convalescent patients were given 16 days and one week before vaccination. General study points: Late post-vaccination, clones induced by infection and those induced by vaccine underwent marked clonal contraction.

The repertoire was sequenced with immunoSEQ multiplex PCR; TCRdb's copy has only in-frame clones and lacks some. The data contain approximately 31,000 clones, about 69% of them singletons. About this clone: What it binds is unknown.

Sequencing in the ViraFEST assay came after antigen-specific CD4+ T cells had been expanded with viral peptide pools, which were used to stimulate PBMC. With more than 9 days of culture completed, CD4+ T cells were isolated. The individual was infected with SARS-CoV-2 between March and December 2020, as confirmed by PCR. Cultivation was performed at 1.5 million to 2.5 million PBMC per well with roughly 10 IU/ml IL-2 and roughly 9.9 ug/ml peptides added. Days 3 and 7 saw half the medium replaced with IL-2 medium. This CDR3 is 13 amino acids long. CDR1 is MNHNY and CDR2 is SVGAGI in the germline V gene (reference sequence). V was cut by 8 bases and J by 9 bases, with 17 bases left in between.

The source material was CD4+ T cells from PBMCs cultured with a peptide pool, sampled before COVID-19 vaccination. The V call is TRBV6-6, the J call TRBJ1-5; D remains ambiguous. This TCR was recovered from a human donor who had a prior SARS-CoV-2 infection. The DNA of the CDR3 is TGTGCCAGCCACCGGGCCATAAATGTGCCCCAGCATTTT. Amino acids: CASHRAINVPQHF.